The 28 T cell receptor beta chains below come from one sample, sequenced in a study of shared clonotypes between healthy human individuals. Sequenced by immunoSEQ multiplex PCR; TCRdb stores in-frame clones only, minus some. The sample lists some 2.4 million clones; roughly 93% were seen once. The sequenced material came from naive CD4+ T cells from PBMCs. Described subset: CD45RA+ positively selected. These receptor sequences come from a man aged 18 to 35 in good health. Some clones in this sample may be carry-over from other donors' samples.

V gene TRBV5-1 combines with J gene TRBJ1-5; D unclear. Germline CDR1 reads SGHRS; CDR2 reads YFSETQ. Trimming took 0 bases from V and 8 from J, leaving 9 bases between them. The CDR3 runs to 13 residues. The CDR3 spells CASSLEGNKPQHF. Here the CDR3 DNA reads TGCGCCAGCAGCTTGGAAGGGAACAAGCCCCAGCATTTT.

In the case of this clone: Other DNA sequences of this sample code for an identical CDR3. This chain uses TRBV4-2 with TRBJ2-5; D gene uncertain. V was pared by 1 base and J by 5 bases, with 8 bases between. The germline V gene encodes CDR1 LGHNA and CDR2 YNFKEQ. The CDR3 runs to 13 residues. The CDR3 sequence: CASSQGLGETQYF. In DNA, the CDR3 is TGTGCCAGCAGCCAAGGGTTAGGGGAGACCCAGTACTTC.

This sequence joins TRBV19 and TRBJ2-7, with TRBD2 as a possible D gene (7 bases). V was trimmed by 5 bases and J by 3 bases, leaving 20 bases between them. This CDR3 spans 16 amino acids. Germline CDR1 LNHDA, CDR2 SQIVND (reference sequence). The CDR3: CASSEGRGGHLYEQYF. The CDR3, as DNA: TGTGCCAGTAGTGAAGGGAGGGGGGGACACCTCTACGAGCAGTACTTC.

This clone occurred once. This chain uses TRBV6-5 with TRBJ2-7; D is uncertain. This CDR3 spans 14 amino acids. With 2 bases removed from V and 3 bases from J, the gap between germline ends came to 11 bases. Germline V gene lookup returns CDR1 MNHEY and CDR2 SVGAGI. CDR3 amino acids: CASSYGANYYEQYF. DNA for the CDR3: TGTGCCAGCAGTTACGGTGCAAACTACTACGAGCAGTACTTC.

For this clone: The same CDR3 also results from other DNA sequences found in this sample. The chain couples TRBV29-1 to TRBJ2-3; 12 bases are a match to TRBD2. This CDR3 contains 15 residues. The trim removed 5 bases at V and 1 base at J, leaving 4 bases unmatched. Germline V gene sequence: CDR1 SQVTM, CDR2 ANQGSEA. CDR3 bases: TGCAGCGTTTCCGGGACTAGCGGGCGCACAGATACGCAGTATTTT. Encoded protein: CSVSGTSGRTDTQYF.

This rearrangement joins TRBV2 to TRBJ1-2; no clear D gene. Trimming removed 3 bases from V and 8 bases from J, with 25 bases in between. CDR1 and CDR2 from the germline V gene are SNHLY and FYNNEI. The CDR3 covers 17 residues. The CDR3 loop is CASSDDGPVWRVGGYTF. DNA for the CDR3: TGTGCCAGCAGTGATGACGGTCCGGTTTGGAGGGTGGGCGGCTACACCTTC.

This chain links TRBV7-2 with TRBJ2-6; the D call may be TRBD1 or TRBD2 (5 bases each). This CDR3 spans 17 amino acids. V lost 6 bases to trimming and J lost 1 base, with 16 bases between them. Germline CDR1 and CDR2: SGHTA and FQGNSA. CDR3 in amino acids: CASSRNWGPSGANVLTF. Here the CDR3 DNA reads TGTGCCAGCAGTAGGAACTGGGGACCTTCTGGGGCCAACGTCCTGACTTTC. The whole variable domain, remainder taken from reference TRBV7-2 and TRBJ2-6, is GAGVSQSPSNKVTEKGKDVELRCDPISGHTALYWYRQSLGQGLEFLIYFQGNSAPDKSGLPSDRFSAERTGGSVSTLTIQRTQQEDSAVYLCASSRNWGPSGANVLTFGAGSRLTVL.

The chain uses TRBV2 and TRBJ1-2, with D unclear. Trimming removed 5 bases at V and 1 base at J, with 11 bases between. CDR3 length: 14 residues. Germline CDR1 is SNHLY and CDR2 is FYNNEI. In DNA, the CDR3 is TGTGCCAGCAGTCAGTTAGTGGGTAACTATGGCTACACCTTC. Translated: CASSQLVGNYGYTF.

This chain joins TRBV25-1 and TRBJ2-1; 7 bases are a match to TRBD1. CDR3 size: 14 residues. The V gene end was trimmed by 2 bases and the J gene end by 7 bases; junction bases not matched to a gene: 5. Germline CDR1 and CDR2: MGHDK and SYGVNS. In nucleotides, the CDR3 is TGTGCCAGCAGTGAAGTACAGGGGTGGAATGAGCAGTTCTTC. Its protein is CASSEVQGWNEQFF.

The chain carries TRBV11-1 and TRBJ2-5, with D perhaps TRBD1 (6 bases). The length of the CDR3 is 15 residues. Trimming took 4 bases from V and 7 from J, leaving 19 bases between them. In germline, CDR1 is SGHAT, CDR2 FQDESV (reference sequence). The CDR3 reads CASSSETGKGWTQYF. CDR3 bases: TGTGCCAGCAGCTCAGAAACAGGGAAGGGGTGGACCCAGTACTTC. The full variable domain, rest sourced from reference TRBV11-1 and TRBJ2-5, is EAEVAQSPRYKITEKSQAVAFWCDPISGHATLYWYRQILGQGPELLVQFQDESVVDDSQLPKDRFSAERLKGVDSTLKIQPAELGDSAMYLCASSSETGKGWTQYFGPGTRLLVL.

The chain is built from TRBV6-5 and TRBJ2-4; no clear D. V lost 6 bases and J lost 0, with 12 bases in between. CDR1 and CDR2 (germline): MNHEY, SVGAGI. This CDR3 has 15 amino acids. The CDR3 region is CASRRLWTAKNIQYF. CDR3 nucleotides: TGTGCCAGCAGACGTCTCTGGACAGCCAAAAACATTCAGTACTTC.

The chain joins TRBV2 to TRBJ2-1, with a weak D call TRBD1 (5 bases). CDR3 size: 17 residues. Germline CDR1 SNHLY, CDR2 FYNNEI. V was cut by 6 bases and J by 2 bases, with 20 bases left in between. CDR3 sequence: CASRASRQGSPYNEQFF. CDR3 coding DNA: TGTGCCAGCAGAGCATCTCGGCAGGGATCCCCCTACAATGAGCAGTTCTTC.

This chain joins TRBV28 and TRBJ1-5; D ambiguous. This CDR3 spans 12 amino acids. V was pared by 3 bases and J by 7 bases, with 7 bases between. Germline V gives CDR1 MDHEN, CDR2 SYDVKM. CDR3 residues: CASSFAQQPQHF. The CDR3 DNA is TGTGCCAGCAGTTTCGCCCAACAGCCCCAGCATTTT.

For this clone: This CDR3 is also generated by other DNA sequences in the sample. V and J are TRBV28 and TRBJ1-4, with D unclear. V lost 3 bases to trimming and J lost 6 bases, with 8 bases between them. The CDR3 is made up of 13 amino acids. The germline V gene has CDR1 MDHEN and CDR2 SYDVKM. The CDR3 protein is CASSLGGDEKLFF. The CDR3 nucleotides read TGTGCCAGCAGTTTGGGAGGAGATGAAAAACTGTTTTTT.

As regards this clone: This sample includes further DNA sequences coding for the same CDR3. The rearrangement joins TRBV9 to TRBJ1-5; D uncertain. This CDR3 region has 13 residues. Germline CDR1 reads SGDLS; CDR2 reads YYNGEE. The V end lost 0 bases, the J end lost 4 bases, and 5 bases lay between the germline ends. CDR3 amino acids: CASSVGQNQPQHF. The CDR3 DNA sequence: TGTGCCAGCAGCGTAGGGCAGAATCAGCCCCAGCATTTT.

This chain uses TRBV2 with TRBJ1-2, with D perhaps TRBD1 (5 bases). This CDR3 region has 14 residues. Per the germline V gene, CDR1 is SNHLY and CDR2 is FYNNEI. V lost 7 bases and J 2 bases, leaving 14 bases between the germline ends. The CDR3 nucleotides read TGTGCCAGCAAGGAGGCCAGGGAGAACTATGGCTACACCTTC. Translating gives CASKEARENYGYTF. The full variable domain, completed using reference TRBV2 and TRBJ1-2, is EPEVTQTPSHQVTQMGQEVILRCVPISNHLYFYWYRQILGQKVEFLVSFYNNEISEKSEIFDDQFSVERPDGSNFTLKIRSTKLEDSAMYFCASKEARENYGYTFGSGTRLTVV.

The J gene is TRBJ1-2, the V gene TRBV19; D not certain. CDR1 LNHDA and CDR2 SQIVND come from the germline V gene (reference sequence). V lost 4 bases and J 7 bases, leaving 19 bases between the germline ends. The CDR3 length is 15 residues. In DNA form, the CDR3 reads TGTGCCAGTAGTACCGCCGGAGGGAAGAATGCTGGCTACACCTTC. Amino acid sequence: CASSTAGGKNAGYTF.

This sequence joins TRBV6-1 and TRBJ1-1; D ambiguous. CDR1 is MNHNS and CDR2 is SASEGT in the germline V gene. Trimming took off 5 bases at V and 0 bases at J, with 7 bases between the two ends. The CDR3 is 13 residues long. DNA for the CDR3: TGTGCCAGCAGTCGTTGGTTGAACACTGAAGCTTTCTTT. Translation: CASSRWLNTEAFF.

The chain links TRBV5-4 to TRBJ2-5, with a possible D match to TRBD1 (6 bases). The CDR3 has 14 amino acids. Deletions cut 5 bases from V and 3 bases from J, with 14 bases between. CDR1 and CDR2 (germline): SGHNT, YYREEE (reference sequence). The CDR3 protein is CASRWDNREETQYF. The CDR3 region has the DNA TGTGCCAGCAGGTGGGACAACAGAGAAGAGACCCAGTACTTC.

The chain carries TRBV2 and TRBJ2-5; TRBD2 matches at 7 bases. With 4 bases clipped from V and 5 bases from J, the junction kept 4 bases outside the gene matches. The CDR3 length is 13 residues. CDR1 SNHLY and CDR2 FYNNEI come from the germline V gene. DNA of the CDR3: TGTGCCAGCAGTGTGGAGGGAGGGGAGACCCAGTACTTC. This translates into CASSVEGGETQYF.

About this clone itself: This sample includes further DNA sequences coding for the same CDR3. The chain employs TRBV29-1 and TRBJ2-5; 7 nucleotides agree with TRBD1. The CDR3 is 14 residues long. Germline V gene data show CDR1 as SQVTM and CDR2 as ANQGSEA. Unmatched junction bases numbered 8, after V lost 3 bases and J lost 4 bases. CDR3 protein: CSVEFTGARETQYF. The CDR3 nucleotides are TGCAGCGTTGAGTTTACAGGGGCCAGAGAGACCCAGTACTTC.

The chain joins TRBV5-1 to TRBJ1-1; tentatively, D is TRBD1 (5 bases). V dropped 4 bases and J dropped 4 bases, with 11 bases sitting between them. In germline, CDR1 is SGHRS, CDR2 YFSETQ. This CDR3 has 13 amino acids. The CDR3 DNA reads as TGCGCCAGCAGCCCCGGGGGGGGCACTGAAGCTTTCTTT. It is translated as CASSPGGGTEAFF.

The rearrangement links TRBV28 to TRBJ1-5; D unclear. Trimming took 5 bases from V and 9 from J, leaving 17 bases between them. Germline V gene data show CDR1 as MDHEN and CDR2 as SYDVKM. The CDR3 covers 14 residues. The CDR3 bases are TGTGCCAGCAGTCCTCCGGCCGGCCATCGGCCCCAGCATTTT. Translation: CASSPPAGHRPQHF.

The chain has TRBV6-5 and TRBJ1-1; D remains ambiguous. Germline-derived CDR1 and CDR2 are MNHEY and SVGAGI. Trimming took off 8 bases at V and 8 bases at J, with 15 bases between the two ends. This CDR3 is built from 12 residues. This CDR3 is CASSPTLGEAFF. DNA for the CDR3: TGTGCCAGCTCACCGACCCTGGGCGAAGCTTTCTTT.

CDR3 DNA: TGCAGTGCAAAACTAGCGGACGAGCAGTACTTC. It translates to CSAKLADEQYF. The chain uses TRBV20-1 and TRBJ2-7, with 8 nucleotides matching TRBD2. CDR3 length: 11 residues. Trimming removed 6 bases from V and 5 bases from J; junction bases left unmatched: 3. The germline V gene encodes CDR1 DFQATT and CDR2 SNEGSKA (reference sequence).

The V gene is TRBV6-5, the J gene TRBJ2-5; 7 bases fit TRBD2. The J call may not be correct, given that the DNA end is closer to TRBJ2-7. CDR1 and CDR2 from the germline V gene are MNHEY and SVGAGI. There are 14 residues in the CDR3. CDR3 sequence reads: CASSYSGGSYEQYF. Here the CDR3 DNA reads TGTGCCAGCAGTTACTCCGGCGGGAGTTACGAGCAGTACTTC.

CDR3 nucleotide sequence: TGTGCCAGCAGCCTAGACAAGAGACTCCGGGGGAACGAGCAGTACTTC. Residues: CASSLDKRLRGNEQYF. The rearrangement links TRBV13 to TRBJ2-7; possibly TRBD2 for D (6 bases). The CDR3 spans 16 residues. V was cut by 5 bases and J by 5 bases, with 22 bases left in between. In germline, CDR1 is PRHDT, CDR2 FYEKMQ (reference sequence).

This sequence joins TRBV28 and TRBJ2-4; a weak D match, TRBD2 (6 bases). Germline lookup yields CDR1 MDHEN and CDR2 SYDVKM. V was pared by 6 bases and J by 4 bases, with 25 bases between. The CDR3 runs 18 residues. DNA for the CDR3: TGTGCCAGCAGCCGTACCACATCTATAAGCGGGTATAAAAACATTCAGTACTTC. Protein: CASSRTTSISGYKNIQYF.